These T cell receptor beta chains were read from a single sample in a study of response to subunit inactivated influenza vaccine. TCRdb called the RT-PCR reads again in MiXCR, with one record for every CDR3 protein. Of 400,000 to 550,000 distinct CDR3 sequences in the sample, about 25% were seen once. Material: CD4+ T cells sorted from PBMCs, obtained roughly 5 days after vaccination. The receptors here all came from a man aged 45-65 years who received an inactivated influenza vaccine. The CDR3 runs from the conserved cysteine through the conserved F or W. D genes are given only for firm matches. Some rows mark clone size as missing; the rest say once, few, many or name a class of expanded clone.

>TRBD2|TRBV7-7|NA|TRBJ2-3
CASSPYGTSRSDTQYF
TGTGCCAGCAGCCCGTACGGGACTAGCCGCTCAGATACGCAGTATTTT
>TRBD2|TRBV4-2|few|TRBJ2-1
CASSQASGSNNEQFF
TGTGCCAGCAGCCAAGCTAGCGGGAGTAATAATGAGCAGTTCTTC
>NA|TRBV7-8|few|TRBJ2-1
CASSLRRDWLWYNEQFF
TGTGCCAGCAGCTTACGGCGGGACTGGCTTTGGTACAATGAGCAGTTCTTC
>NA|TRBV6-2/TRBV6-3|few|TRBJ1-2
CASSRDNYGYTF
TGTGCCAGCAGCCGGGACAACTATGGCTACACCTTC
>NA|TRBV20-1|few|TRBJ2-4
CSAREDGVAKNIQYF
TGCAGTGCTAGAGAGGATGGGGTAGCCAAAAACATTCAGTACTTC
>TRBD2|TRBV5-1|once|TRBJ2-7
CASSLGLAGHSYEQYF
TGCGCCAGCAGCCTCGGACTAGCGGGTCACTCCTACGAGCAGTACTTC
>NA|TRBV20-1|NA|TRBJ1-5
CSAGGGRVNQPQHF
TGCAGTGCCGGGGGAGGCAGGGTCAATCAGCCCCAGCATTTT
>NA|TRBV7-9|NA|TRBJ2-7
CASSLEGGIYEQYF
TGTGCCAGCAGCTTGGAGGGGGGGATCTACGAGCAGTACTTC
>NA|TRBV15|NA|TRBJ1-6
CATSRDRGDSPLHF
TGTGCCACCAGCAGGGACCGTGGGGATTCACCCCTCCACTTT
>NA|TRBV15|few|TRBJ2-3
CATSALAQGRGTQYF
TGTGCCACCAGCGCTCTGGCGCAGGGCAGAGGTACGCAGTATTTT
>NA|TRBV12-3/TRBV12-4|few|TRBJ1-2
CASTANTGLHGYTF
TGTGCCAGCACCGCAAACACAGGGCTTCATGGCTACACCTTC
>NA|TRBV27|NA|TRBJ2-7
CASQTGRGSYEQYF
TGTGCCTCCCAGACGGGGCGTGGCTCCTACGAGCAGTACTTC
>TRBD1|TRBV5-1|NA|TRBJ1-2
CASRRQLQGDGYTF
TGCGCCAGCAGAAGGCAGTTGCAGGGGGACGGCTACACCTTC
>NA|TRBV6-2/TRBV6-3|NA|TRBJ2-3
CASSRFTDTQYF
TGTGCCAGCAGCCGGTTCACAGATACGCAGTATTTT
>NA|TRBV24-1|NA|TRBJ2-3
CATSMATDTQYF
TGTGCCACCAGTATGGCCACAGATACGCAGTATTTT
>NA|TRBV2|NA|TRBJ2-2
CATALVLTGELFF
TGTGCCACCGCCCTGGTGTTGACCGGGGAGCTGTTTTTT
>NA|TRBV29-1|few|TRBJ2-5
CSADPALQETQYF
TGCAGCGCCGATCCGGCGCTACAAGAGACCCAGTACTTC
>TRBD1|TRBV3-1|NA|TRBJ1-2
CASSQEDRAYRYTF
TGTGCCAGCAGCCAAGAGGACAGGGCATATCGCTACACCTTC
>NA|TRBV20-1|few|TRBJ2-5
CSAFLGVETQYF
TGCAGTGCTTTTCTAGGGGTAGAGACCCAGTACTTC
>NA|TRBV3-1|NA|TRBJ1-1
CASSQEGTPKGSTEAFF
TGTGCCAGCAGCCAAGAAGGGACACCCAAGGGAAGCACTGAAGCTTTCTTT
>NA|TRBV2|few|TRBJ2-4
CASRFQADIQYF
TGTGCCAGCAGATTCCAAGCGGACATTCAGTACTTC
>NA|TRBV4-1|few|TRBJ2-6
CASGPGVAGANVLTF
TGCGCCAGCGGACCAGGGGTTGCTGGGGCCAACGTCCTGACTTTC
>NA|TRBV20-1|few|TRBJ2-3
CSARETGSTDTQYF
TGCAGTGCTAGAGAAACGGGGAGCACAGATACGCAGTATTTT
>TRBD1|TRBV7-2|many|TRBJ2-3
CASRSTGTVSTDTQYF
TGTGCCAGCAGAAGTACTGGGACAGTTAGCACAGATACGCAGTATTTT
>TRBD1|TRBV6-2/TRBV6-3|NA|TRBJ2-7
CASTSDRGLFEQYF
TGTGCCAGCACCAGTGACAGGGGGCTGTTCGAGCAGTACTTC
>TRBD2|TRBV7-6|many|TRBJ2-7
CASSLGSGGYEQYF
TGTGCCAGCAGCTTAGGCAGCGGGGGCTACGAGCAGTACTTC
>TRBD1|TRBV7-9|few|TRBJ2-5
CASSRQGGQETQYF
TGTGCCAGCAGCCGACAGGGGGGGCAAGAGACCCAGTACTTC
>NA|TRBV30|NA|TRBJ2-5
CAWSVPRGGETQYF
TGTGCCTGGAGTGTGCCCCGGGGAGGAGAGACCCAGTACTTC
>TRBD1|TRBV7-8|few|TRBJ1-5
CASSKGRGHGQPQHF
TGTGCCAGCAGTAAAGGCAGGGGGCATGGTCAGCCCCAGCATTTT
>NA|TRBV3-1|few|TRBJ2-7
CASSHRDLPKEQYF
TGTGCCAGCAGCCACAGGGACCTCCCTAAGGAGCAGTACTTC
>TRBD2|TRBV29-1|NA|TRBJ2-5
CSVGGGGTQYF
TGCAGCGTTGGGGGGGGTGGGACCCAGTACTTC
>TRBD1|TRBV3-1|NA|TRBJ1-1
CASSQAYRGNTEAFF
TGTGCCAGCAGCCAAGCATACAGGGGGAACACTGAAGCTTTCTTT
>NA|TRBV7-9|few|TRBJ2-1
CASPPGAGAYYNEQFF
TGTGCCAGCCCACCGGGGGCGGGGGCCTATTACAATGAGCAGTTCTTC
>NA|TRBV12-3/TRBV12-4|NA|TRBJ2-7
CASSLRKGAGEQYF
TGTGCCAGCAGTTTAAGGAAGGGGGCGGGGGAGCAGTACTTC
>NA|TRBV7-2|NA|TRBJ2-3
CASSLRLASTTDTQYF
TGTGCCAGCAGCTTACGGCTAGCTTCAACGACAGATACGCAGTATTTT
>NA|TRBV11-2|few|TRBJ2-2
CASQMPGTTTGELFF
TGTGCCAGCCAAATGCCAGGGACGACCACCGGGGAGCTGTTTTTT
>TRBD1|TRBV6-5|few|TRBJ1-1
CASSYSDRVGTEAFF
TGTGCCAGCAGTTACTCCGACAGGGTGGGCACTGAAGCTTTCTTT
>NA|TRBV29-1|NA|TRBJ2-1
CSVELYNEQFF
TGCAGCGTGGAACTATACAATGAGCAGTTCTTC
>NA|TRBV7-9|few|TRBJ2-2
CASSFKTGTISRELFF
TGTGCCAGCAGCTTTAAGACAGGGACTATTTCACGGGAGCTGTTTTTT
>TRBD2|TRBV27|NA|TRBJ2-7
CASSRGLAGYYEQYF
TGTGCCAGCAGTAGAGGACTAGCGGGGTACTACGAGCAGTACTTC
>TRBD2|TRBV7-9|few|TRBJ2-3
CASRASGGTDTQYF
TGTGCCAGCAGAGCTAGCGGGGGCACAGATACGCAGTATTTT
>NA|TRBV20-1|NA|TRBJ2-3
CSALLLGTDTQYF
TGCAGTGCTCTCCTACTAGGCACAGATACGCAGTATTTT
>TRBD2|TRBV12-3/TRBV12-4|few|TRBJ2-5
CASSPAAGGLGTQYF
TGTGCCAGCAGTCCCGCAGCGGGGGGGCTCGGGACCCAGTACTTC
>TRBD1|TRBV7-9|NA|TRBJ1-1
CASSQGQGDTEAFF
TGTGCCAGCAGCCAGGGACAGGGGGACACTGAAGCTTTCTTT
>TRBD2|TRBV20-1|few|TRBJ2-1
CSARPSGEDNEQFF
TGCAGTGCCCGCCCTAGCGGGGAGGACAATGAGCAGTTCTTC
>NA|TRBV6-2/TRBV6-3|NA|TRBJ2-1
CASSYLSRGYNEQFF
TGTGCCAGCAGTTATTTGAGCAGGGGATACAATGAGCAGTTCTTC
>NA|TRBV18|NA|TRBJ2-6
CASSPPSGANVLTF
TGTGCCAGCTCACCACCCTCTGGGGCCAACGTCCTGACTTTC
>NA|TRBV19|NA|TRBJ1-1
CASSRPILLMNTEAFF
TGTGCCAGTAGTCGTCCCATACTCCTGATGAACACTGAAGCTTTCTTT
>NA|TRBV19|few|TRBJ2-7
CASSNTGGGRGYEQYF
TGTGCCAGTAGTAATACAGGAGGTGGCAGGGGTTACGAGCAGTACTTC
>NA|TRBV7-9|NA|TRBJ2-7
CASSLAQNEQYF
TGTGCCAGCAGCTTAGCCCAGAACGAGCAGTACTTC
>NA|TRBV29-1|NA|TRBJ2-1
CSVGLQAGSYNEQFF
TGCAGCGTCGGGCTACAAGCCGGCTCCTACAATGAGCAGTTCTTC
>NA|TRBV4-2|NA|TRBJ2-7
CASSQERKPNHEQYF
TGTGCCAGCAGCCAAGAGCGGAAGCCCAACCACGAGCAGTACTTC
>TRBD1|TRBV28|NA|TRBJ2-2
CASTQTGMGYTGELFF
TGTGCCAGCACCCAGACAGGGATGGGTTACACCGGGGAGCTGTTTTTT
>NA|TRBV5-4|NA|TRBJ2-2
CASSLGGRHTGELFF
TGTGCCAGCAGCTTAGGGGGGCGGCACACCGGGGAGCTGTTTTTT
>TRBD2|TRBV11-2|NA|TRBJ2-5
CASSPYSGGLVGTQYF
TGTGCCAGCAGCCCATATAGCGGGGGATTGGTGGGGACCCAGTACTTC
>NA|TRBV5-6|few|TRBJ1-1
CASSSPGHSNTEAFF
TGTGCCAGCAGCTCACCGGGACATTCGAACACTGAAGCTTTCTTT
>NA|TRBV11-2|NA|TRBJ2-6
CASSLGSSSGANVLTF
TGTGCCAGCAGCTTAGGATCTAGTTCCGGGGCCAACGTCCTGACTTTC
>NA|TRBV12-3/TRBV12-4|NA|TRBJ1-1
CASNPWGQGNTEAFF
TGTGCCAGCAACCCGTGGGGTCAGGGGAACACTGAAGCTTTCTTT
>NA|TRBV28|NA|TRBJ1-5
CASSRDTILQPQHF
TGTGCCAGCAGTAGGGACACTATCCTTCAGCCCCAGCATTTT
>TRBD2|TRBV6-4|NA|TRBJ2-1
CASSVLAGGIPTEQFF
TGTGCCAGCAGTGTCCTAGCGGGGGGGATCCCCACTGAGCAGTTCTTC